This T cell receptor beta chain was retrieved from a study of T cells in Graves' hyperthyroidism and ophthalmopathy. Study details: Upon initial diagnosis and before any treatment, peripheral blood was collected.

From RNA transcripts, TCR beta CDR3 regions were amplified. The study used the HTBI primer set for a first-round RT-PCR of the TCR CDR3. TCRdb analysed the multiplex PCR reads with MiXCR anew, one entry per CDR3 protein. The sample lists under 800,000 distinct CDR3 sequences; less than 15% were seen once. Only a few counts were recorded for this clonotype. Germline CDR1 MNHEY, CDR2 SVGEGT. CDR3 length: 18 residues. V dropped 6 bases and J dropped 0; count of bases not matched to a gene: 8. The sequence came from a woman between 18 and 29 years old with Graves' hyperthyroidism. The material sequenced was blood. The chain recombines TRBV6-2 or TRBV6-3 with TRBJ2-3, with 14 bases aligning to TRBD2. The CDR3 DNA follows: TGTGCCAGCAGGCGACTCGGACTAGCGGGAGGCAGCACAGATACGCAGTATTTT. It specifies CASRRLGLAGGSTDTQYF.